The 3 T cell receptor beta chains in this list originate from one sample, sequenced in a study of cytomegalovirus exposure and HLA in healthy donors. The PCR was carried out with 60 Vbeta primers and 13 Jbeta primers. Generated by immunoSEQ multiplex PCR, the TCRdb table keeps only in-frame clones and is missing some. The repertoire holds a few hundred thousand clones, with approximately 80% as singletons. Sequencing was performed on PBMCs. These receptors all stem from a man aged 40-49 years in good health and CMV-seronegative.

The CDR3 bases are TGTGCCAGCAGCTCCCCTGACAGATCCTACAATGAGCAGTTCTTC. Amino acid sequence: CASSSPDRSYNEQFF. The chain carries TRBV7-9 and TRBJ2-1; the D gene is possibly TRBD1 (5 bases). Germline CDR1 and CDR2: SEHNR and FQNEAQ (reference sequence). The V end was cut by 4 bases, the J end by 1 base, with 11 bases between. CDR3 length: 15 amino acids.

The rearrangement links TRBV5-4 to TRBJ2-2; the D is unclear. Germline lookup yields CDR1 SGHNT and CDR2 YYREEE (reference sequence). Trimming left V 0 bases short and J 4 bases short, with 4 bases between. The CDR3 runs 13 residues. CDR3 sequence reads: CASSLVSTGELFF. As DNA, the CDR3 is TGTGCCAGCAGCTTGGTCAGCACCGGGGAGCTGTTTTTT.

V gene TRBV7-6 combines with J gene TRBJ2-2; 8 nucleotides align to TRBD1. The CDR3 extends over 16 amino acids. Germline V gene data show CDR1 as SGHVS and CDR2 as FNYEAQ. The V and J ends lost 0 bases and 6 bases, in that order; junction bases with no gene match: 6. This chain's CDR3 is CASSLAPRGQAGELFF. Here the CDR3 DNA reads TGTGCCAGCAGCTTAGCGCCCAGGGGGCAGGCCGGGGAGCTGTTTTTT.